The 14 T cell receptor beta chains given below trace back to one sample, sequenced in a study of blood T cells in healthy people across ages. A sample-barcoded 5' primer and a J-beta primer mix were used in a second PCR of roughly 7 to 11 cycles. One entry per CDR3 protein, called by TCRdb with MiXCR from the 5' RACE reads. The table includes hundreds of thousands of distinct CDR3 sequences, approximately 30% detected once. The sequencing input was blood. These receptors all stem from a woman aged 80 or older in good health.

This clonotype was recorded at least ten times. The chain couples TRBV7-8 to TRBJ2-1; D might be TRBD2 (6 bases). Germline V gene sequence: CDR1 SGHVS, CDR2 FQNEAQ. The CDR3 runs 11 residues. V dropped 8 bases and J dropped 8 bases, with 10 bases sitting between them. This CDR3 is CASGGYDEQFF. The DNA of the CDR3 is TGTGCCAGCGGGGGGTACGATGAGCAGTTCTTC.

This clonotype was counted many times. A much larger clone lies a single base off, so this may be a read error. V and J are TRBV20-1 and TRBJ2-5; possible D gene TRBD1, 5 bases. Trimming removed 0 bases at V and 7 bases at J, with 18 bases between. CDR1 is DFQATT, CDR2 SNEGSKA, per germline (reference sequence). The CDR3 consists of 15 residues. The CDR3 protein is CSARDSRGGCGTQYF. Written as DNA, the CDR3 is TGCAGTGCTAGAGATAGTAGGGGCGGTTGCGGGACCCAGTACTTC.

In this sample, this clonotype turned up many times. CDR3 DNA sequence: TGTGCCAGCAGTTACCAGGGCCGGACCTACGAGCAGTACTTC. As protein: CASSYQGRTYEQYF. The chain uses TRBV6-2 or TRBV6-3 and TRBJ2-7; a weak D match, TRBD1 (5 bases). There are 14 residues in the CDR3. V lost 2 bases to trimming and J lost 2 bases, with 10 bases between them. Germline CDR1 reads MNHEY; CDR2 reads SVGEGT.

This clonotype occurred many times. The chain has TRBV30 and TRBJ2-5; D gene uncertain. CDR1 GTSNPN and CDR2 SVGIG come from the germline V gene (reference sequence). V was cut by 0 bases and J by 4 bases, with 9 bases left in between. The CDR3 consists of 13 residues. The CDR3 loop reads CAWSVIRGETQYF. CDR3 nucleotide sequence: TGTGCCTGGAGTGTTATCCGAGGAGAGACCCAGTACTTC.

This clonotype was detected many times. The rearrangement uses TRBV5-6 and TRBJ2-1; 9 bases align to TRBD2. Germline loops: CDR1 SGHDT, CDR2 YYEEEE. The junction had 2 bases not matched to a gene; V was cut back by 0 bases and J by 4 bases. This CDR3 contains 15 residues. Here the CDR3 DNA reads TGTGCCAGCAGCTTGGCTAGCGGGATTTACAATGAGCAGTTCTTC. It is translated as CASSLASGIYNEQFF.

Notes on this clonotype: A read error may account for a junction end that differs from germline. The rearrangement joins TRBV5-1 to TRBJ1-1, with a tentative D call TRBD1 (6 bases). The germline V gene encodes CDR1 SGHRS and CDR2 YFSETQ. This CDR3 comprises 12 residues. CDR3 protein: CASSLQGTTTFF. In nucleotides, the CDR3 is TGCGCCAGTAGCTTGCAAGGGACAACAACTTTCTTT.

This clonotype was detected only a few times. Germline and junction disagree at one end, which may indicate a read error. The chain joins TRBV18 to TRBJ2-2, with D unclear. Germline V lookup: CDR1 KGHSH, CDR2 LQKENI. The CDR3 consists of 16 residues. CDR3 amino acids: CASPPTKGRDTGELFF. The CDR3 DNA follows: TGTGCCAGCCCACCGACAAAGGGAAGGGACACCGGGGAGCTGTTTTTT.

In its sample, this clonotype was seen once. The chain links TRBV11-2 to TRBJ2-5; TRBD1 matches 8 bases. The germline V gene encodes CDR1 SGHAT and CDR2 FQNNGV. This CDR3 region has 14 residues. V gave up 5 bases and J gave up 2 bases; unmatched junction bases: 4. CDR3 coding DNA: TGTGCCAGCAGCGGACAGGGTGGACAAGAGACCCAGTACTTC. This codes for CASSGQGGQETQYF.

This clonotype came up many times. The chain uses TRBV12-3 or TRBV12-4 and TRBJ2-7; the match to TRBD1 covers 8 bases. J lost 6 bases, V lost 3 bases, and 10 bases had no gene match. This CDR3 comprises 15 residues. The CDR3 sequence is CASSLGGQGAGEQYF. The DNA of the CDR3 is TGTGCCAGCAGTTTGGGCGGCCAGGGGGCCGGCGAGCAGTACTTC.

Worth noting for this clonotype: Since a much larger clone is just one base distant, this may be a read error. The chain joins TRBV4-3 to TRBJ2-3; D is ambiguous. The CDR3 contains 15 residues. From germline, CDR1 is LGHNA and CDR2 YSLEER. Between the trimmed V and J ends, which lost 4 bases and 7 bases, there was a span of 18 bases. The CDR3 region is CASSLARPQRHTQYF. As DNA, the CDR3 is TGCGCCAGCAGCCTCGCCCGGCCCCAAAGGCATACGCAGTATTTT.

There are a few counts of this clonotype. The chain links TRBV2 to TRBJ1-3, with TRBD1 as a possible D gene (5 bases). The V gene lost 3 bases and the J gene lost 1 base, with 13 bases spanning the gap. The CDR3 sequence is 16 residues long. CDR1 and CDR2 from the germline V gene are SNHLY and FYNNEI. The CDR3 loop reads CASSDPWDFSGNTIYF. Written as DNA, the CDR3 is TGTGCCAGCAGTGATCCCTGGGACTTTTCTGGAAACACCATATATTTT.

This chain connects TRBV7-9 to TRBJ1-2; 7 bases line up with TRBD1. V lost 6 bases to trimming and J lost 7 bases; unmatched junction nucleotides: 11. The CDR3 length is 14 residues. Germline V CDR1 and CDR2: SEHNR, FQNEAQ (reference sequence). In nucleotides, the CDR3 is TGTGCCAGCAGACCAACCGGGACAGCGGGTGGCTACACCTTC. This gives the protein CASRPTGTAGGYTF.

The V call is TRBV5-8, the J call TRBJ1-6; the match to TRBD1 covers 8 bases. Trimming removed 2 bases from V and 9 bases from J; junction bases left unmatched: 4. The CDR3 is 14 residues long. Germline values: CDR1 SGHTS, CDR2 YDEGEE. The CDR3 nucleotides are TGTGCCAGCAGCTTTGGGGACAGGAGTTCACCCCTCCACTTT. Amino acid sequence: CASSFGDRSSPLHF.

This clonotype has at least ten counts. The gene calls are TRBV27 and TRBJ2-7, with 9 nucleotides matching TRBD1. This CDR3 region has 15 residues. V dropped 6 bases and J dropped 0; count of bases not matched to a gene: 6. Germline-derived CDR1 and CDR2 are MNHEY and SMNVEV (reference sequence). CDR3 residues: CASRAGTGTSYEQYF. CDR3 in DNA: TGTGCCAGCAGGGCCGGGACAGGGACCTCCTACGAGCAGTACTTC.